This entry describes one T cell receptor beta chain. No antigen is known for it. The CDR3 covers 14 residues. J was trimmed by 5 bases and V by 4 bases; bases with no gene match: 6. Germline V gene lookup returns CDR1 SGHRS and CDR2 YFSETQ. The data derive from a study of T cell repertoires in cytomegalovirus infection. The overall study: Based on public TCR beta signatures, there were indications of CMV infection and of a matching HLA type.

Whole-study results and caveats: Within the response measured ex vivo, HLA-C-restricted CMV-specific TCR beta clonotypes were dominant.

One entry per CDR3 protein, called by TCRdb with MiXCR from the reads. There are 250,000 to 300,000 distinct CDR3 sequences in the sample; over 8% occur only once, and more than 13% lies in the top ten. The chain is built from TRBV5-1 and TRBJ2-5, with 9 positions matching TRBD1. The sequence derives from a human donor in good health (CMV status not recorded). Some clones in this sample may be carry-over from other donors' samples. Sequencing was performed on PBMCs. The CDR3 sequence: CASSAGQGLETQYF. CDR3 bases: TGCGCCAGCAGCGCGGGACAGGGTTTGGAGACCCAGTACTTC.